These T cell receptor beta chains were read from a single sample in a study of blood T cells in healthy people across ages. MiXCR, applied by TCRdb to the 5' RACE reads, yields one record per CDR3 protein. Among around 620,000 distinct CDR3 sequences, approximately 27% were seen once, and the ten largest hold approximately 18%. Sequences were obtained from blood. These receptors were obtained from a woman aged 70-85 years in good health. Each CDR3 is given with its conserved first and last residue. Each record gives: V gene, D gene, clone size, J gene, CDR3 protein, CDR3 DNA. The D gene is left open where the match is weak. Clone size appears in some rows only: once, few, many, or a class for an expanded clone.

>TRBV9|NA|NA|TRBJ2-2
CASSALGRSTGELFF
TGTGCCAGCAGCGCATTGGGGAGATCCACCGGGGAGCTGTTTTTT
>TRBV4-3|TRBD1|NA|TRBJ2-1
CASSLLTGGWDEQFF
TGCGCCAGCAGCCTACTGACAGGGGGTTGGGATGAGCAGTTCTTC
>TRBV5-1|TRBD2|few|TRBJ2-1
CASSLTSGERNEQFF
TGCGCCAGCAGCTTGACTAGCGGGGAACGGAATGAGCAGTTCTTC
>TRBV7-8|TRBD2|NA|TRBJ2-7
CASSFDWGGTRMSYEQYF
TGTGCCAGCAGCTTTGATTGGGGAGGGACTAGAATGTCTTACGAGCAGTACTTC
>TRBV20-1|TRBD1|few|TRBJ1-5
CSARGRGLSNQPQHF
TGCAGTGCTAGAGGGAGGGGGCTGAGCAATCAGCCCCAGCATTTT
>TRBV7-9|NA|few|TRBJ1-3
CASSLLGGTTGNTIYF
TGTGCCAGCAGCTTATTGGGGGGGACTACTGGAAACACCATATATTTT
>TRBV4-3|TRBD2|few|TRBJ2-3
CASSRFGAGGDTDTQYF
TGCGCCAGCAGCCGCTTTGGAGCGGGGGGGGACACAGATACGCAGTATTTT
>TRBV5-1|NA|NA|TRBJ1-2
CASSLAEGDGYTF
TGCGCCAGCAGCTTGGCCGAAGGGGATGGCTACACCTTC
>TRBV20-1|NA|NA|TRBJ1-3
CSARPGGPGNTIYF
TGCAGTGCTAGGCCGGGGGGGCCTGGAAACACCATATATTTT
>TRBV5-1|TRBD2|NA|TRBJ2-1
CASSLVTSGSCNEQFF
TGCGCCAGCAGCTTGGTGACTAGCGGGTCCTGCAATGAGCAGTTCTTC
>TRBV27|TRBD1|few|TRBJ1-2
CASSVSGTGGKGYTF
TGTGCCAGCAGTGTGTCCGGGACAGGGGGGAAAGGCTACACCTTC
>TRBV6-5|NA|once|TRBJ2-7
CASSEHGRIEQYF
TGTGCCAGCAGCGAACACGGCCGCATAGAGCAGTACTTC
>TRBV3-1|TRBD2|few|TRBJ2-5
CASSPEKTSGEETQYF
TGTGCCAGCAGCCCGGAGAAGACTAGCGGAGAAGAGACCCAGTACTTC
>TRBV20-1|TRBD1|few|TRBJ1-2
CSAETGGDYGYTF
TGCAGTGCCGAAACAGGGGGCGACTATGGCTACACCTTC
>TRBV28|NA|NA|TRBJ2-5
CASSLLFQEVQETQYF
TGTGCCAGCAGTTTATTATTTCAAGAAGTTCAAGAGACCCAGTACTTC
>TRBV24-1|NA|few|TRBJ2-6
CATSDDRPSGANVLTF
TGTGCCACCAGTGACGACAGGCCCTCTGGGGCCAACGTCCTGACTTTC
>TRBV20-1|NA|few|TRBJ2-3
CSASPVDWPDTQYF
TGCAGTGCTAGCCCCGTTGACTGGCCAGATACGCAGTATTTT
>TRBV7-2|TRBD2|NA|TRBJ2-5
CASSLGPSGGGETQYF
TGTGCCAGCAGCTTAGGGCCCAGCGGGGGTGGAGAGACCCAGTACTTC
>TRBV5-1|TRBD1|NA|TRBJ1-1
CASSLSIGGPNTEAFF
TGCGCCAGCAGCTTGTCTATAGGGGGCCCGAACACTGAAGCTTTCTTT
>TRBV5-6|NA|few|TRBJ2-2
CASSSIGQRNTGELFF
TGTGCCAGCAGCTCTATCGGACAGAGGAACACCGGGGAGCTGTTTTTT
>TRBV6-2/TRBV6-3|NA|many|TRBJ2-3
CASSRTTVTDTQYF
TGTGCCAGCAGTCGGACTACTGTAACAGATACGCAGTATTTT
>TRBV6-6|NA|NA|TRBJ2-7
CASGPSYEQYF
TGTGCCAGCGGACCCTCCTACGAGCAGTACTTC
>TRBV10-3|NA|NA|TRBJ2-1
CAIAQGRDYNEQFF
TGTGCCATCGCCCAGGGCAGGGACTACAATGAGCAGTTCTTC
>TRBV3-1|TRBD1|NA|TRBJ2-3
CASSQDLGQGGQYF
TGTGCCAGCAGCCAAGATTTAGGACAGGGTGGACAGTATTTT
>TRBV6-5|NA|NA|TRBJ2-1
CASSYRWVPPQNNEQFF
TGTGCCAGCAGTTATCGGTGGGTCCCCCCGCAGAACAATGAGCAGTTCTTC
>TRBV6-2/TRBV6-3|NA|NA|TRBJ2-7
CASERGRTSYEQYF
TGTGCCAGCGAAAGAGGACGGACCTCCTACGAGCAGTACTTC
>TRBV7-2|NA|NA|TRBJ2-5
CASSLAQTQYF
TGTGCCAGCAGCTTGGCTCAGACCCAGTACTTC
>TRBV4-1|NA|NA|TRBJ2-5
CASSGSARQETRYF
TGCGCCAGCAGTGGTAGCGCGCGCCAAGAGACCCGGTACTTC
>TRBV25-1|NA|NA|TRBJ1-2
CASSEGSFYGHTF
TGTGCCAGCAGTGAAGGGAGCTTCTATGGCCACACCTTC
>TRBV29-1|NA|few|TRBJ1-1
CSGGGGGNTEAFF
TGCAGCGGCGGGGGGGGAGGGAACACTGAAGCTTTCTTT
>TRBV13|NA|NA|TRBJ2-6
CASSLGQFSGANVLTF
TGTGCCAGCAGCTTAGGGCAGTTCTCTGGGGCCAACGTCCTGACTTTC
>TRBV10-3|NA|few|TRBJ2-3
CAIREGVTDTQYF
TGTGCCATCAGGGAAGGGGTCACAGATACGCAGTATTTT
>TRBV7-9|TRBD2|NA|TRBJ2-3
CASSLLPGGLGDTQYF
TGTGCCAGCAGCTTACTCCCGGGGGGGCTGGGAGATACGCAGTATTTT
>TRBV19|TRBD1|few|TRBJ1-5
CASSGTGYNQPQHF
TGTGCCAGTAGCGGGACAGGGTACAATCAGCCCCAGCATTTT
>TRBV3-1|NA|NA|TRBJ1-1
CASSQFKGGTEAFF
TGTGCCAGCAGCCAATTCAAGGGAGGCACTGAAGCTTTCTTT
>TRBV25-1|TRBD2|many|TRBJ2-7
CASSRTSGTYEQYF
TGTGCCAGCAGTCGGACTAGCGGTACCTACGAGCAGTACTTC
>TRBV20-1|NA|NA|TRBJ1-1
CSARDGGGPTEAFF
TGCAGTGCTAGAGATGGAGGGGGTCCTACTGAAGCTTTCTTT
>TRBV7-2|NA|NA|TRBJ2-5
CASRQDSGTQYF
TGTGCCAGCAGACAGGATAGTGGGACCCAGTACTTC
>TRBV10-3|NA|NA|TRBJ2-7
CAISYDAKSSYEQYF
TGTGCCATCAGTTACGACGCGAAGAGCTCCTACGAGCAGTACTTC
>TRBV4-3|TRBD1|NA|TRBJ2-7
CASSQRTGVAYEQYF
TGCGCCAGCAGCCAAAGGACAGGAGTCGCCTACGAGCAGTACTTC
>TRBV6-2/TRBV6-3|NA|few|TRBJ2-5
CASNKGTHQETQYF
TGTGCCAGCAATAAGGGGACCCACCAAGAGACCCAGTACTTC
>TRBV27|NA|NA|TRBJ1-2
CASSAHGSYGYTF
TGTGCCAGCAGTGCACACGGATCCTATGGCTACACCTTC
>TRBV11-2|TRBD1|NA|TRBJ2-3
CASSYGTGSTDTQYF
TGTGCCAGCAGCTATGGGACAGGGTCCACAGATACGCAGTATTTT
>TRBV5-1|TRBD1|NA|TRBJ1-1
CASSLGDRGTEAFF
TGCGCCAGCAGCTTGGGGGACAGAGGGACTGAAGCTTTCTTT
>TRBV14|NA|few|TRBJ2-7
CASSHPGGVSREQYF
TGTGCCAGCAGCCACCCAGGTGGAGTTTCGCGGGAGCAGTACTTC
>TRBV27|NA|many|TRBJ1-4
CASSSRDGNEKLFF
TGTGCCAGCAGCTCACGGGACGGGAATGAAAAACTGTTTTTT
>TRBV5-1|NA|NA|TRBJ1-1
CASRDGQYEAFF
TGCGCCAGCAGAGACGGACAATATGAAGCTTTCTTT
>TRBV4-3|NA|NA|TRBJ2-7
CASNQDSQGSEQYF
TGCGCCAGCAACCAAGATTCCCAGGGGAGCGAGCAGTACTTC
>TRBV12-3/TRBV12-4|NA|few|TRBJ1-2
CASSLSRVDGYTF
TGTGCCAGCAGTTTGTCTAGGGTGGATGGCTACACCTTC
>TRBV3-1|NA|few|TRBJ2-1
CASSQGQFNNEQFF
TGTGCCAGCAGCCAAGGACAGTTTAACAATGAGCAGTTCTTC
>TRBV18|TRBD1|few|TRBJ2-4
CASSWDSKNIQYF
TGTGCCAGCTCATGGGACAGCAAAAACATTCAGTACTTC
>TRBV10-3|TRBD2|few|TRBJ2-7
CAISEPGLAKDYEQYF
TGTGCCATCAGTGAGCCCGGACTAGCGAAGGACTACGAGCAGTACTTC